Each of the 11 T cell receptor beta chains below was sequenced from the same sample in a study of blood T cell repertoires in COVID-19. Data came from immunoSEQ multiplex PCR; TCRdb stores just in-frame clones and leaves some out. The sample lists 35,000 to 45,000 clones; around 90% were seen once. Sample: peripheral blood. These receptors were obtained from a man between 50 and 59 years old with active COVID-19.

This clone was seen once. This chain uses TRBV28 with TRBJ1-5; tentative D call: TRBD1 (5 bases). V shed 6 bases and J shed 5 bases, with 26 bases lying between them. This CDR3 comprises 18 residues. CDR1 and CDR2 from the germline V gene are MDHEN and SYDVKM. This chain's CDR3 is CASRLPPGAGSMDQPQHF. The CDR3 bases are TGTGCCAGCAGGTTACCTCCCGGGGCCGGGAGTATGGATCAGCCCCAGCATTTT.

The rearrangement uses TRBV5-1 and TRBJ1-1; D may be TRBD1 (6 bases). The CDR3 spans 15 residues. In germline, CDR1 is SGHRS, CDR2 YFSETQ. Deletions cut 5 bases from V and 1 base from J, with 15 bases between. The CDR3, as DNA: TGCGCCAGCAGAGTGCCAGGACAGCCGAACACTGAAGCTTTCTTT. Encoded protein: CASRVPGQPNTEAFF.

The chain joins TRBV6-1 to TRBJ1-5; maybe TRBD1 (5 bases). CDR3 length: 17 residues. Germline CDR1 reads MNHNS; CDR2 reads SASEGT. V shed 2 bases and J shed 0 bases, with 14 bases lying between them. CDR3 in amino acids: CASSELGRGYSNQPQHF. The DNA of the CDR3 is TGTGCCAGCAGTGAATTAGGGCGGGGGTATAGCAATCAGCCCCAGCATTTT.

V gene TRBV21-1 combines with J gene TRBJ2-5; the table's D call TRBD2 went unverified against the DNA. TRBV21-1 is noted as a pseudogene. The CDR3 is made up of 15 amino acids. The CDR3 sequence: CASSKDGGGRETQYF. The CDR3 nucleotides read TGTGCCAGCAGCAAAGATGGGGGGGGTCGGGAGACCCAGTACTTC.

J is TRBJ1-1 and V is TRBV29-1; the match to TRBD1 covers 8 bases. Germline loops: CDR1 SQVTM, CDR2 ANQGSEA. V was clipped by 7 bases and J by 1 base; unmatched bases: 2. The CDR3 consists of 12 residues. The CDR3 sequence is CSADRGNTEAFF. CDR3 bases: TGCAGCGCAGACAGGGGGAACACTGAAGCTTTCTTT.

This clone occurred a few times. The chain is built from TRBV5-4 and TRBJ2-7, with D tentatively TRBD2 (5 bases). This CDR3 is 13 amino acids long. Germline loops: CDR1 SGHNT, CDR2 YYREEE (reference sequence). Deletions cut 3 bases from V and 3 bases from J, with 10 bases between. The CDR3 DNA reads TGTGCCAGCAGCTCCGGGAATGGCTACGAGCAGTACTTC. Its translation: CASSSGNGYEQYF.

The J gene is TRBJ1-5, the V gene TRBV4-2; D is undetermined. Trimming stripped 1 base from V and 2 bases from J, with 12 bases between. The CDR3 is 16 amino acids. Germline loops: CDR1 LGHNA, CDR2 YNFKEQ. The CDR3 loop is CASSQVDGVGNQPQHF. The CDR3 DNA reads TGTGCCAGCAGCCAAGTTGACGGGGTTGGCAATCAGCCCCAGCATTTT.

V is TRBV18 and J is TRBJ1-2, with 7 nucleotides matching TRBD1. The V and J ends lost 5 bases and 0 bases, in that order; junction bases with no gene match: 12. Germline V lookup: CDR1 KGHSH, CDR2 LQKENI. This CDR3 has 17 residues. The CDR3, as DNA: TGTGCCAGCTCATCACAGGGGCCCATGTCATCTAACTATGGCTACACCTTC. This encodes CASSSQGPMSSNYGYTF.

The chain carries TRBV18 and TRBJ2-3, with D tentatively TRBD2 (6 bases). In germline, CDR1 is KGHSH, CDR2 LQKENI. The CDR3 totals 13 residues. V was clipped by 1 base and J by 4 bases, with 6 bases between them. This chain's CDR3 is CASSPREADTQYF. In nucleotides, the CDR3 is TGTGCCAGCTCACCACGGGAGGCAGATACGCAGTATTTT. Variable domain in full (rest from reference TRBV18 and TRBJ2-3): NAGVMQNPRHLVRRRGQEARLRCSPMKGHSHVYWYRQLPEEGLKFMVYLQKENIIDESGMPKERFSAEFPKEGPSILRIQQVVRGDSAAYFCASSPREADTQYFGPGTRLTVL.

The chain recombines TRBV4-1 with TRBJ2-1; 9 nucleotides agree with TRBD2. Germline trimming cut 6 bases from V and 1 base from J; bases unmatched to any gene: 25. The CDR3 sequence is 22 residues long. Germline V gene lookup returns CDR1 MGHRA and CDR2 YSYEKL. Written as DNA, the CDR3 is TGCGCCAGCAGTCGACGTTCCACAGTAGCGGGGGAGCCAGGGAGGTCCTACAATGAGCAGTTCTTC. As protein: CASSRRSTVAGEPGRSYNEQFF.

The chain has TRBV3-1 (or the pseudogene TRBV3-2) and TRBJ2-2; TRBD2 agrees at 12 bases. The CDR3 sequence is 16 residues long. Germline CDR1 and CDR2: LGHDT and YNNKEL (reference sequence). V gave up 4 bases and J gave up 2 bases; unmatched junction bases: 2. This chain's CDR3 is CASSPTSGGNTGELFF. In nucleotides, the CDR3 is TGTGCCAGCAGCCCGACTAGCGGGGGAAACACCGGGGAGCTGTTTTTT.